The entry below gives a single T cell receptor (beta chain) sequence along with its context. Preparing the TCRbeta library involved the use of unique molecular identifiers. TCRdb re-derived calls from the PCR reads in MiXCR, one entry per CDR3 protein. The sample includes 400,000 to 500,000 distinct CDR3 sequences, 9.5% to 13% seen only once; the top ten take roughly 6%. The sample originates from a study of T-cell reconstitution after alpha-beta-depleted transplantation in children. CDR1 and CDR2 (germline): MNHEY, SVGEGT. The V gene lost 2 bases and the J gene lost 5 bases, with 10 bases spanning the gap. This CDR3 region has 14 residues.

The sample consisted of PBMCs from the stem cell graft donor, taken from the stem cell graft. The chain links TRBV6-2 or TRBV6-3 to TRBJ2-1; D remains ambiguous. This TCR came from a human donor who donated a stem cell graft to a child with acute myeloid leukemia. CDR3 DNA sequence: TGTGCCAGCAGTTACCCGCTAGGAAACAATGAGCAGTTCTTC. Protein: CASSYPLGNNEQFF.